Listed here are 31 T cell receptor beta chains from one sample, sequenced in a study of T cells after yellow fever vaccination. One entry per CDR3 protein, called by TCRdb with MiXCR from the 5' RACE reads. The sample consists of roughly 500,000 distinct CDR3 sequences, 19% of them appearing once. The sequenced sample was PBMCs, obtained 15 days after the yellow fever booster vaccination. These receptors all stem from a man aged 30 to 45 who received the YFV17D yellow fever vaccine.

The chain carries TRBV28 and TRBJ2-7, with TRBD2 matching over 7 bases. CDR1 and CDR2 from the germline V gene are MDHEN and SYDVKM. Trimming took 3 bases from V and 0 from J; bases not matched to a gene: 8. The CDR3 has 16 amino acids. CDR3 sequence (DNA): TGTGCCAGCAGTTTCAACCAGCGGGAAAGCTCCTACGAGCAGTACTTC. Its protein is CASSFNQRESSYEQYF.

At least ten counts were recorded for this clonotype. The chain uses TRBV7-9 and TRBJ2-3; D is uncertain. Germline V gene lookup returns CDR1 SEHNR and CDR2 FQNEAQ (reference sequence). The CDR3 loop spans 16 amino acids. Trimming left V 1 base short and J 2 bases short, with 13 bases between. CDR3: CASSLDDFLYTDTQYF. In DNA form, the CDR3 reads TGTGCCAGCAGCTTAGATGACTTTCTCTACACAGATACGCAGTATTTT.

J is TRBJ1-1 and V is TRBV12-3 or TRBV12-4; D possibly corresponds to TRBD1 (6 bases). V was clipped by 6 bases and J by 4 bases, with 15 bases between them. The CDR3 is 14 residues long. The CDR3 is CASSHPGVGTEAFF. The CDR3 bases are TGTGCCAGCAGCCATCCAGGGGTAGGCACTGAAGCTTTCTTT.

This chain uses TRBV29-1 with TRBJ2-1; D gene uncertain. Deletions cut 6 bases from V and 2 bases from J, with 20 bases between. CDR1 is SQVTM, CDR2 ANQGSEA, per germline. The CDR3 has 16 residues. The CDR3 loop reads CSVTGTERRAYNEQFF. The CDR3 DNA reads TGCAGCGTGACTGGTACGGAACGTCGGGCCTACAATGAGCAGTTCTTC.

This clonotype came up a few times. The CDR3 coding sequence is TGTGCCAGCAGCTTGGGAGGCAAGTCCGGGGAGCTGTTTTTT. Amino acids: CASSLGGKSGELFF. This rearrangement joins TRBV5-4 to TRBJ2-2; D gene ambiguous. Germline values: CDR1 SGHNT, CDR2 YYREEE (reference sequence). Trimming took off 0 bases at V and 6 bases at J, with 9 bases between the two ends. The length of the CDR3 is 14 residues.

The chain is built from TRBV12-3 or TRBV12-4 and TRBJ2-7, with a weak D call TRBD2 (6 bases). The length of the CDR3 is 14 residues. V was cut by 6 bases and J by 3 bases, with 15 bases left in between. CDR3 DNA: TGTGCCAGCAGATCCTCTGGCGGGAACTACGAGCAGTACTTC. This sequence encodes CASRSSGGNYEQYF.

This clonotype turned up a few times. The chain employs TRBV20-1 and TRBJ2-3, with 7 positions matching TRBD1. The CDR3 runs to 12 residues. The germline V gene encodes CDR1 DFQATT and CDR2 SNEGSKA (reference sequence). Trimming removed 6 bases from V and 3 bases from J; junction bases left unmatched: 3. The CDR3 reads CSAFRGTDTQYF. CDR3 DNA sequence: TGCAGTGCGTTCAGGGGGACAGATACGCAGTATTTT.

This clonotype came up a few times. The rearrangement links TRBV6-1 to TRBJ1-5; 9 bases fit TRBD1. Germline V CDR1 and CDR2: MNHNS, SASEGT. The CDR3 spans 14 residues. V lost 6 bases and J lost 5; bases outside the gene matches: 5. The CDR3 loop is CASSWDRVYQPQHF. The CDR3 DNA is TGTGCCAGCAGCTGGGACAGGGTGTATCAGCCCCAGCATTTT.

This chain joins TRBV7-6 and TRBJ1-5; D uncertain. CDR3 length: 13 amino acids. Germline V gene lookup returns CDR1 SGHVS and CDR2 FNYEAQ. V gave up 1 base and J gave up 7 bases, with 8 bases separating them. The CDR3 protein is CASSLDWLQPQHF. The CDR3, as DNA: TGTGCCAGCAGCTTAGATTGGCTACAGCCCCAGCATTTT.

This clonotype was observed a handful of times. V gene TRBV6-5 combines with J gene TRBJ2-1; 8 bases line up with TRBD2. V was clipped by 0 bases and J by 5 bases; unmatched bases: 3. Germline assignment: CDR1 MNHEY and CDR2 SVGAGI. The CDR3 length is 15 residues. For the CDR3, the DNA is TGTGCCAGCAGTTACTCCACTAGCGGAGACAATGAGCAGTTCTTC. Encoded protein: CASSYSTSGDNEQFF.

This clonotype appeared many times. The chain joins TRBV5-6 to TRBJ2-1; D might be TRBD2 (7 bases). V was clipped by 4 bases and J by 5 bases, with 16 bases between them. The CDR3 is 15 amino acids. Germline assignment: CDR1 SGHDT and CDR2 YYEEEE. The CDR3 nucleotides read TGTGCCAGCAGCCGTAGGGGGGGATACGACAATGAGCAGTTCTTC. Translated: CASSRRGGYDNEQFF.

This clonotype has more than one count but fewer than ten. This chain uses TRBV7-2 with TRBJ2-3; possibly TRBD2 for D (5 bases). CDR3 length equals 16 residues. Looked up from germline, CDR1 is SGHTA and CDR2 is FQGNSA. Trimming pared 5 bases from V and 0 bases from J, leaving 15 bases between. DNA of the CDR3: TGTGCCAGCAGCGCGTTGGTGCGGGCGAGCACAGATACGCAGTATTTT. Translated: CASSALVRASTDTQYF.

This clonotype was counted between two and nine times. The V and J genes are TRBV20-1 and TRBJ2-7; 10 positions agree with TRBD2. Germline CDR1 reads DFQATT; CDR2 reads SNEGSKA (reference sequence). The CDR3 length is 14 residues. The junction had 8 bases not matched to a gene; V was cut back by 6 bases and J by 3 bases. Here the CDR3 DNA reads TGCAGTGCAATGAGCGGGAGGGCGGACTACGAGCAGTACTTC. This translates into CSAMSGRADYEQYF.

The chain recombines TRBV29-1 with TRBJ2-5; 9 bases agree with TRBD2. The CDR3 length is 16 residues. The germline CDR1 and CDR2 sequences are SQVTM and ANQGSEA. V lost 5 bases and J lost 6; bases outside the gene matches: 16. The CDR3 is CSVKGVGGRAEKTQYF. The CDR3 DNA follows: TGCAGCGTTAAGGGGGTTGGCGGGAGGGCCGAGAAGACCCAGTACTTC.

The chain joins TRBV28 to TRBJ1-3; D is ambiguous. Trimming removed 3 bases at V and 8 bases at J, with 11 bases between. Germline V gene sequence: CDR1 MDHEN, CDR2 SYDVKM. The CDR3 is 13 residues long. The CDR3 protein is CASSLFLGDTIYF. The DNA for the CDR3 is TGTGCCAGCAGTTTGTTCCTCGGGGACACCATATATTTT.

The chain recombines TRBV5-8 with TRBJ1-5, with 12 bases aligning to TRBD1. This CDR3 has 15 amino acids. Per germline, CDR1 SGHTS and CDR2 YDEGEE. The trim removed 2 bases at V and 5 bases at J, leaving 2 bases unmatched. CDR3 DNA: TGTGCCAGCAGCTTAGGGACAGGGGGCCATCAGCCCCAGCATTTT. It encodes CASSLGTGGHQPQHF.

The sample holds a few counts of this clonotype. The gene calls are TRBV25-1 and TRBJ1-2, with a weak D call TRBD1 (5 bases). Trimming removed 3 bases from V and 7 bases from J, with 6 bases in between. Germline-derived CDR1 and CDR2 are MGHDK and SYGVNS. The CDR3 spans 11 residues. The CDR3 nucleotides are TGTGCCAGCAGTGAGACAGCTGGCTACACCTTC. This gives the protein CASSETAGYTF.

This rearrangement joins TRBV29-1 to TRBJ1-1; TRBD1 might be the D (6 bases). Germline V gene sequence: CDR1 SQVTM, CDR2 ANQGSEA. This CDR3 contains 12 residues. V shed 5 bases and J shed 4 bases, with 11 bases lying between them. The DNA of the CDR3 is TGCAGCGTTAACAGGGACGGCACTGAAGCTTTCTTT. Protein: CSVNRDGTEAFF.

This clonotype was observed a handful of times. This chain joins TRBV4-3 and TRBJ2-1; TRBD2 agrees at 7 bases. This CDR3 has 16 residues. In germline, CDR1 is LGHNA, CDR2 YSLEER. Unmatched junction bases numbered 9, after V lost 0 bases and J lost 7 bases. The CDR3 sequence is CASSQEGEGRRNEQFF. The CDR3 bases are TGCGCCAGCAGCCAAGAGGGGGAGGGAAGGAGGAATGAGCAGTTCTTC.

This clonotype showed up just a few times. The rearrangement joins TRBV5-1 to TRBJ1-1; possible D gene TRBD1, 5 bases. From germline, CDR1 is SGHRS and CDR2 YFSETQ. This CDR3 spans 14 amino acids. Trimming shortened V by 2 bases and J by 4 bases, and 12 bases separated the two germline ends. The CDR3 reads CASSFVGRGTEAFF. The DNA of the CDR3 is TGCGCCAGCAGCTTCGTGGGGCGAGGCACTGAAGCTTTCTTT.

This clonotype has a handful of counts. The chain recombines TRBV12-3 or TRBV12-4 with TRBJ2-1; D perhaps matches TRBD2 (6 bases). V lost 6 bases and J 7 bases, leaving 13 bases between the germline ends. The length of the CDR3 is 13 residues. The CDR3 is CASRAGGRNEQFF. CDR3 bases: TGTGCCAGCAGAGCCGGGGGAAGGAATGAGCAGTTCTTC.

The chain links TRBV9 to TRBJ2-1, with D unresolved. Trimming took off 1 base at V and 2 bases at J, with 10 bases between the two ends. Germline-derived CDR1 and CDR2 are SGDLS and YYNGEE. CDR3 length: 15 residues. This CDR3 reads CASSVPTETYNEQFF. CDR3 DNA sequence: TGTGCCAGCAGCGTACCAACGGAAACCTACAATGAGCAGTTCTTC.

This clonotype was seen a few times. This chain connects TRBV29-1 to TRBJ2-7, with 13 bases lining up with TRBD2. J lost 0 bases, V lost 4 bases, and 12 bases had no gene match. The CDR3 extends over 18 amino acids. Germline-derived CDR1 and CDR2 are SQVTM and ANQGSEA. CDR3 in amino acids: CSVVGMGLAGRSSYEQYF. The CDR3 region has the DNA TGCAGCGTTGTTGGAATGGGACTAGCGGGAAGGAGCTCCTACGAGCAGTACTTC.

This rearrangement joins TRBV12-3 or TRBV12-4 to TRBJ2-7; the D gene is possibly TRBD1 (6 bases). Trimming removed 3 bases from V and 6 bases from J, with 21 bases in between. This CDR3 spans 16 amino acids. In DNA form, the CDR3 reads TGTGCCAGCAGTTTTCAGGTAACAGGGAGAAGGGGCGAGCAGTACTTC. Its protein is CASSFQVTGRRGEQYF.

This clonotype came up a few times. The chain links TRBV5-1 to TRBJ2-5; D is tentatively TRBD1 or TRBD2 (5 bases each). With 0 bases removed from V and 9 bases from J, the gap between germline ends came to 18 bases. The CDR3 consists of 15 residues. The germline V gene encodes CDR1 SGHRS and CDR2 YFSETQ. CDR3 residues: CASSLAGAAKGAQYF. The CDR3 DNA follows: TGCGCCAGCAGCTTGGCCGGGGCGGCAAAAGGGGCCCAGTACTTC.

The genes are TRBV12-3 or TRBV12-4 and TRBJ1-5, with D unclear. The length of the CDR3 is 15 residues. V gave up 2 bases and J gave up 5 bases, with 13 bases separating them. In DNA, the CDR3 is TGTGCCAGCAGTTTAAACCAGGTCGGGTATCAGCCCCAGCATTTT. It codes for CASSLNQVGYQPQHF.

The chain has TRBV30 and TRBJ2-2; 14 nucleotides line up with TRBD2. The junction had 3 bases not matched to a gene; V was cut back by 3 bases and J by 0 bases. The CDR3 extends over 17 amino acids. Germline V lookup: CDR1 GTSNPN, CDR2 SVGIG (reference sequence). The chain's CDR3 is CAWRGTSGSTNTGELFF. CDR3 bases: TGTGCCTGGAGGGGGACTAGCGGGAGTACGAACACCGGGGAGCTGTTTTTT.

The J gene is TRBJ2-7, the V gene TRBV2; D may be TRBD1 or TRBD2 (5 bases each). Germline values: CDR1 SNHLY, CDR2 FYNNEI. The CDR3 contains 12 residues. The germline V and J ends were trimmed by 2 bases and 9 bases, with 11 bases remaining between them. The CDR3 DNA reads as TGTGCCAGCAGTGAAAGAGGGGAAGGGCAGTACTTC. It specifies CASSERGEGQYF.

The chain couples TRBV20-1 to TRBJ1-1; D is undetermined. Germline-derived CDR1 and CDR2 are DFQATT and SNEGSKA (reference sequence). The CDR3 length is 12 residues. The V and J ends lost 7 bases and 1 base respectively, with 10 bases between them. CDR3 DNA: TGCAGTGTCTTATTTGCGAACACTGAAGCTTTCTTT. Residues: CSVLFANTEAFF.

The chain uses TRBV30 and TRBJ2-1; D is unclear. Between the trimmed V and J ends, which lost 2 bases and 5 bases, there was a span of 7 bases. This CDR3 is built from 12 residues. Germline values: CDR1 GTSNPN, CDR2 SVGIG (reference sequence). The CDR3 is CAWSITDNEQFF. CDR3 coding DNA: TGTGCCTGGAGTATTACCGACAATGAGCAGTTCTTC.

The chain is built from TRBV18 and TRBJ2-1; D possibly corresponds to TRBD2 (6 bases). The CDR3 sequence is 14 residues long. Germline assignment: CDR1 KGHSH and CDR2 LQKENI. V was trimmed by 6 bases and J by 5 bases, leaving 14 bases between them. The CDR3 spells CASSTTPSDNEQFF. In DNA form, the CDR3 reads TGTGCCAGCTCCACCACCCCTAGCGACAATGAGCAGTTCTTC.